This entry features one T cell receptor (beta chain) sequence. Diagnostic conclusions were grounded in clinical symptoms, serum thyroxine, TRAb, thyroid ultrasound and orbital computed tomography. The CDR3 runs 15 residues. Germline loops: CDR1 ENHRY, CDR2 SYGVKD. V shed 7 bases, J shed 10 bases, and the junction held 14 bases outside the gene matches. The authors amplified TCR beta CDR3 regions from RNA transcripts. HTBI primers primed a first-round RT-PCR, and a second-round multiplex PCR followed. TCRdb re-called the multiplex PCR reads through MiXCR, storing one row per CDR3 protein. The data hold over a million distinct CDR3 sequences, with roughly 35% observed a single time. The data were taken from a study of Graves' ophthalmopathy and Graves' hyperthyroidism.

The chain couples TRBV10-3 to TRBJ2-2, with 8 bases matching TRBD1. Sequenced sample: peripheral blood or thyroid tissue (not recorded which). This sequence originates from an adult man with Graves' hyperthyroidism. The CDR3: CAIKNPGQALEELFF. The DNA of the CDR3 is TGTGCCATCAAGAACCCGGGACAGGCCCTGGAGGAGCTGTTTTTT.